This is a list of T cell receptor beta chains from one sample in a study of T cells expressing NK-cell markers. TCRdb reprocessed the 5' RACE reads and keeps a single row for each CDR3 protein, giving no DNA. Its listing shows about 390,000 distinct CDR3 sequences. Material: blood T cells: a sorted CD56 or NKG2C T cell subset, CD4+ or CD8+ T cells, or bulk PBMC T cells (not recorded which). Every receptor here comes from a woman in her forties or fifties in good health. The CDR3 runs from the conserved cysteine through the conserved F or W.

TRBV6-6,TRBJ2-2,CASRGASQSPGELFF
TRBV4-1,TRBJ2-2,CASSLSGLDRARELFF
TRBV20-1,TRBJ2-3,CSAEPGLAGFTQYF
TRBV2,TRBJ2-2,CASSERTGVGELFF
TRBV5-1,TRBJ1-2,CASSPGTVDYTF
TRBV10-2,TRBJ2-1,CASSEQRTSGNEQFF
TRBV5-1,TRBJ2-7,CASSLGPFYEQYF
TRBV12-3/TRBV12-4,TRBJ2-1,CASILGLSRGDEQFF
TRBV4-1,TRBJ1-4,CASSQGGHPGEKLFF
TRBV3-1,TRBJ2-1,CASSLTGTDYNEQFF
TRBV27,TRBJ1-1,CASSFVSPGRRINTEAFF
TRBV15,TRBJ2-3,CATSRRRVTDTQYF
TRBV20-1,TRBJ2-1,CSALPPRRSGGFYNEQFF
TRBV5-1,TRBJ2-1,CASNSGQGVDEQFF
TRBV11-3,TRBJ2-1,CASSIIRGEQFF
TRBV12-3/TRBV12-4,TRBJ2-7,CASSFGFDEQYF
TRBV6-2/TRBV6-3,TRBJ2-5,CASSYLGLAGGETQYF
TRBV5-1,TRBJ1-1,CASREGTGMNTEAFF
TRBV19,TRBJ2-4,CASSERRDIQYF
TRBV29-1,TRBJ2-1,CSVIPGQAEQFF
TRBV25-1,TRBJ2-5,CASSVSGRALLETQYF
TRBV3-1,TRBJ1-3,CASSQDSVPGNTIYF
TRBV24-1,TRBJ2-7,CATSSAYEQYF
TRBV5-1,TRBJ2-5,CASSLMGQGEETQYF
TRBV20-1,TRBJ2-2,CSARDRREGAGELFF
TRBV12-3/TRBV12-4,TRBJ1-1,CASSLGGGGTEAFF